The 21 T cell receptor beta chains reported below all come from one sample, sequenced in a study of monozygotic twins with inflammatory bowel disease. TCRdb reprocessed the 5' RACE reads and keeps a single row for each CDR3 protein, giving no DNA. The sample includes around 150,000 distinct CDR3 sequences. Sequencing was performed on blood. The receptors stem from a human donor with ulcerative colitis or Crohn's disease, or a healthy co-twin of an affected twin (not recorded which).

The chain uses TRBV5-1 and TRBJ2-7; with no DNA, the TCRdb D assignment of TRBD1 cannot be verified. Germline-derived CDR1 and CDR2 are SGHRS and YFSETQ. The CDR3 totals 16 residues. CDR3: CASSLVPRGLKAEQYF. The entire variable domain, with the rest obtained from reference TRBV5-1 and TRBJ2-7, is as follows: KAGVTQTPRYLIKTRGQQVTLSCSPISGHRSVSWYQQTPGQGLQFLFEYFSETQRNKGNFPGRFSGRQFSNSRSEMNVSTLELGDSALYLCASSLVPRGLKAEQYFGPGTRLTVT.

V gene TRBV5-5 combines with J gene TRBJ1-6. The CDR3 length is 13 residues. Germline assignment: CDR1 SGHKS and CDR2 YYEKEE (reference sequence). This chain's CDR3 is CASSSEEGSPLHF.

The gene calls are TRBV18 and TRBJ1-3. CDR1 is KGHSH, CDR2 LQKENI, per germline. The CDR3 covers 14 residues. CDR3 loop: CASSPVENGNTIYF.

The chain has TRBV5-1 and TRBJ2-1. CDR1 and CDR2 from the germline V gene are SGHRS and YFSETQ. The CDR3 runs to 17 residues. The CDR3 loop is CASSLSLAGSSYNEQFF.

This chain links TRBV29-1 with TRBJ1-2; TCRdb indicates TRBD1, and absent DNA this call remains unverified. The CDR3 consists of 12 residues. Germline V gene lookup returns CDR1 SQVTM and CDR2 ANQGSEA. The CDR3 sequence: CSAGQGLVGYTF.

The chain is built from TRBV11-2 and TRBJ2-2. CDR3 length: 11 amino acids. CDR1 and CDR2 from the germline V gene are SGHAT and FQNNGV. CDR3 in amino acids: CASSFSVELFF.

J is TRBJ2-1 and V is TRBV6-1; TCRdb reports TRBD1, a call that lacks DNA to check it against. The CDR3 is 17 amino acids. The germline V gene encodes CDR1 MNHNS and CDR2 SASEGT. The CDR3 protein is CASSERDRASSYNEQFF.

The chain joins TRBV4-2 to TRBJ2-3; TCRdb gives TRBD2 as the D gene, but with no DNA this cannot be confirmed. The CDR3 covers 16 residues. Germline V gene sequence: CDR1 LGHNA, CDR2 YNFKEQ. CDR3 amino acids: CASSQLAGGGTDTQYF.

The CDR3 reads CSAGTYLGYTF. The chain combines TRBV20-1 with TRBJ1-2; TCRdb's D gene call, TRBD1, goes unchecked for lack of DNA. Germline-derived CDR1 and CDR2 are DFQATT and SNEGSKA (reference sequence). The CDR3 totals 11 residues.

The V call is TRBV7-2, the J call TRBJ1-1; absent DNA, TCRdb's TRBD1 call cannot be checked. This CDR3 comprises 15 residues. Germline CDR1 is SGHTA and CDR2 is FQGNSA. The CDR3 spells CASSLYRGMNTEAFF.

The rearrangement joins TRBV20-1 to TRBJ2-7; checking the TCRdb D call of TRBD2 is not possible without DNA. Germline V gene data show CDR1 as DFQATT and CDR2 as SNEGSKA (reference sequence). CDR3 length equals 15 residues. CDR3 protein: CSASIIRDYDYEQYF.

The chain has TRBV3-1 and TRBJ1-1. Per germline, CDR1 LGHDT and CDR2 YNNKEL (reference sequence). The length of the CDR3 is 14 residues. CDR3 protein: CASSQGRRNTEAFF.

This CDR3 is CASSQDGVDILAKNIQYF. This sequence joins TRBV4-1 and TRBJ2-4; TCRdb's D gene call, TRBD1, goes unchecked for lack of DNA. In germline, CDR1 is MGHRA, CDR2 YSYEKL. The CDR3 contains 18 residues.

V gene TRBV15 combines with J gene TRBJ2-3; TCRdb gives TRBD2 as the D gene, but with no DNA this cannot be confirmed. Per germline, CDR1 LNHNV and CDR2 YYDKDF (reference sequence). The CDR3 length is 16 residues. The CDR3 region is CATSRDQTSGSYTQYF.

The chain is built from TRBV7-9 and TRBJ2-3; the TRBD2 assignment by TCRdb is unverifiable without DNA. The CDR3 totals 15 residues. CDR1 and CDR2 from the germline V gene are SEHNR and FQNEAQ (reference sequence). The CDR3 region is CASSGRALGTDTQYF.

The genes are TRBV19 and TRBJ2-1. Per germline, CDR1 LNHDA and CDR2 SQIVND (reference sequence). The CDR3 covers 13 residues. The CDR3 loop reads CASSPRLPNEQFF.

The CDR3 region is CASSVGTGSYQETQYF. The chain has TRBV9 and TRBJ2-5; checking the TCRdb D call of TRBD2 is not possible without DNA. The CDR3 is made up of 16 amino acids. Looked up from germline, CDR1 is SGDLS and CDR2 is YYNGEE.

CDR3 region: CASSVRSNEKLFF. This chain connects TRBV5-5 to TRBJ1-4. CDR3 length equals 13 residues. Germline loops: CDR1 SGHKS, CDR2 YYEKEE (reference sequence).

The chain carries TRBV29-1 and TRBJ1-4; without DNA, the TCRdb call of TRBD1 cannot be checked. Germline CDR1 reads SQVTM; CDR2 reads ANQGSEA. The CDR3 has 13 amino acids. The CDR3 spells CSVLQGQGGKLFF.

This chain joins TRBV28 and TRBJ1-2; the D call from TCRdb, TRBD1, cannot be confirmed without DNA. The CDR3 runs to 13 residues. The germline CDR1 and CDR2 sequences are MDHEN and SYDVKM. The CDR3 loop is CASSLARGYGYTF.

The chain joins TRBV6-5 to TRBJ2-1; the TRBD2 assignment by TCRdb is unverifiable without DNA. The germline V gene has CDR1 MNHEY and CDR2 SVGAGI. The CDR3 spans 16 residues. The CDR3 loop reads CASSYGGLAGFDEQFF.